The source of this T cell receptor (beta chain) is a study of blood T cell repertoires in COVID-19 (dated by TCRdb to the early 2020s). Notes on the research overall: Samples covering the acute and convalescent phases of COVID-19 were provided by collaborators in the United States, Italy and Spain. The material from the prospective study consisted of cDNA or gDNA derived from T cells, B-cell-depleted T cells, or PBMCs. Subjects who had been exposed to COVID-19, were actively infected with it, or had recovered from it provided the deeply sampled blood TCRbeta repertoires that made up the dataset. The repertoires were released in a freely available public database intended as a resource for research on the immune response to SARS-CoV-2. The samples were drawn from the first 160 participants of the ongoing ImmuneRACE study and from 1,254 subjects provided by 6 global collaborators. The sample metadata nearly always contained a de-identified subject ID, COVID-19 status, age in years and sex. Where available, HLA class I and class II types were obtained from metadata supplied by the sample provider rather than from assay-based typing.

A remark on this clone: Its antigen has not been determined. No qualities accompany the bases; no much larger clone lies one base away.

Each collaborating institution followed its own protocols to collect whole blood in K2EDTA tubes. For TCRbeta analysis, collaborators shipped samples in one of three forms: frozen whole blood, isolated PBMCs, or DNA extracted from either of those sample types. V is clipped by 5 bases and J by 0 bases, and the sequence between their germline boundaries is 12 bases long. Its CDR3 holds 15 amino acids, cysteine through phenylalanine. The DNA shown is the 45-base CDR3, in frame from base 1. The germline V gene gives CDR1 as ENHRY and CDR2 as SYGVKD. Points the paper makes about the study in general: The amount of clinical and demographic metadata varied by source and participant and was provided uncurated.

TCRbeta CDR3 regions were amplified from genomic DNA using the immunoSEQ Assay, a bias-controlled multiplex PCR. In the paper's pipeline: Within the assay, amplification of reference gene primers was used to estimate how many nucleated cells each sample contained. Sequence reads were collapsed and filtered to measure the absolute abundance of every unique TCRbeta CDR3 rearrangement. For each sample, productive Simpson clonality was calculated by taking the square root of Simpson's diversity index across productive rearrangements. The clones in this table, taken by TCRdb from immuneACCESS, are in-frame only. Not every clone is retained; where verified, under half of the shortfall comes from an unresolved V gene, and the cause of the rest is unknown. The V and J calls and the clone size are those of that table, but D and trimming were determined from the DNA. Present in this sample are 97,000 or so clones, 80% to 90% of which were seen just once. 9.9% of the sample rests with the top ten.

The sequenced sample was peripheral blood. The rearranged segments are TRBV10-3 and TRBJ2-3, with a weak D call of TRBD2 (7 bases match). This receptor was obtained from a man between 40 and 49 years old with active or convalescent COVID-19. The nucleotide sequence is TGTGCCATCAGTACCGCGGGGGCCAGCACAGATACGCAGTATTTT. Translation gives CAISTAGASTDTQYF.